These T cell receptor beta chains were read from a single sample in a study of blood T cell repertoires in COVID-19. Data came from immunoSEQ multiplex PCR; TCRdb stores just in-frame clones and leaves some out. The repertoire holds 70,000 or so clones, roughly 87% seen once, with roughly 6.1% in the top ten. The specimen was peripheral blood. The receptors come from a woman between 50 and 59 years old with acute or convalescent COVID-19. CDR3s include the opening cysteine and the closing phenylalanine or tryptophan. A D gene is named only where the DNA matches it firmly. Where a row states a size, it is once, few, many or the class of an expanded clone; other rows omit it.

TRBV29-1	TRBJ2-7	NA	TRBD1	CSVRQGTHEQYF	TGCAGCGTCCGACAGGGAACCCACGAGCAGTACTTC
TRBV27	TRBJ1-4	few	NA	CASTPRGNGIYEKLFF	TGTGCCAGCACCCCCCGGGGGAACGGGATTTATGAAAAACTGTTTTTT
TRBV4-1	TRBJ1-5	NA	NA	CASSPSSARQLDQPQHF	TGCGCCAGCAGCCCGTCGTCCGCCCGACAGTTGGATCAGCCCCAGCATTTT
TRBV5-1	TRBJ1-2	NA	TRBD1	CASSTGGTGGFGYTF	TGCGCCAGCAGCACGGGAGGGACAGGGGGCTTTGGCTACACCTTC
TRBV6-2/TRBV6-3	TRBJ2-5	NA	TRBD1	CASSGTGPPETQYF	TGTGCCAGCAGCGGGACAGGGCCCCCCGAGACCCAGTACTTC
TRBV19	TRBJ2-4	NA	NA	CASSSTPGGKNIQYF	TGTGCCAGTAGTTCCACTCCGGGTGGCAAAAACATTCAGTACTTC
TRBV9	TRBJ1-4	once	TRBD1	CASSVEGAGEKLFF	TGTGCCAGCAGCGTAGAGGGGGCCGGCGAAAAACTGTTTTTT
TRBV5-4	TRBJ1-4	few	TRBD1	CASSGRTGDEKLFF	TGTGCCAGCAGCGGCCGGACAGGGGATGAAAAACTGTTTTTT
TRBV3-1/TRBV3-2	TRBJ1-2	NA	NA	CASSQSTAYGYTF	TGTGCCAGCAGCCAATCCACAGCCTATGGCTACACCTTC
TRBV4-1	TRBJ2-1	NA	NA	CASSQDLDFYNEQFF	TGCGCCAGCAGCCAAGATCTGGACTTCTACAATGAGCAGTTCTTC
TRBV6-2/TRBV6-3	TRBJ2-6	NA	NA	CASSPPGSGANVLTF	TGTGCCAGCAGCCCTCCGGGCTCTGGGGCCAACGTCCTGACTTTC
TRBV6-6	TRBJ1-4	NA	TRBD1	CASITGGEEKLFF	TGTGCCAGCATCACAGGGGGCGAGGAAAAACTGTTTTTT
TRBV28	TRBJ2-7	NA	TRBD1	CASSTQDRGPYEQYF	TGTGCCAGCAGTACGCAGGACAGGGGTCCCTACGAGCAGTACTTC
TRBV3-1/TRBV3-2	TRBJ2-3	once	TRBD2	CASRRTSGELRTQYF	TGTGCCAGCAGGCGGACTAGCGGGGAGCTCCGTACGCAGTATTTT
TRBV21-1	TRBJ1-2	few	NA	CASSKASNYGYTF	TGTGCCAGCAGCAAGGCCAGTAACTATGGCTACACCTTC
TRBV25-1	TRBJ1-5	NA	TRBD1	CASSVRDRGPYSNQPQHF	TGTGCCAGCAGTGTCCGGGACAGGGGACCTTATAGCAATCAGCCCCAGCATTTT
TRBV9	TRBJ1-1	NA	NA	CASSVDQVYTEAFF	TGTGCCAGCAGCGTAGACCAGGTGTACACTGAAGCTTTCTTT
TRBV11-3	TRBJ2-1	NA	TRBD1	CASSFAGTGGSNEQFF	TGTGCCAGCAGCTTCGCCGGGACAGGAGGATCTAATGAGCAGTTCTTC
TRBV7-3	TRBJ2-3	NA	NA	CASSSENRDIDTQYF	TGTGCCAGCAGCTCGGAAAACCGGGACATAGATACGCAGTATTTT
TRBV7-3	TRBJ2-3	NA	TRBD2	CASSLGGTDTQYF	TGTGCCAGCAGCCTGGGGGGGACGGATACGCAGTATTTT
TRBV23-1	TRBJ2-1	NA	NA	CASSRDRDNEQFF	TGCGCCAGCAGTCGTGACAGAGACAATGAGCAGTTCTTC
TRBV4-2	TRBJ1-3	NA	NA	CASSQEGAKNSGNTIYF	TGTGCCAGCAGCCAAGAGGGGGCCAAGAACTCTGGAAACACCATATATTTT
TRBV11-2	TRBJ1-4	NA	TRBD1	CASSFGTGVNEKLFF	TGTGCCAGCAGTTTTGGGACAGGTGTTAATGAAAAACTGTTTTTT
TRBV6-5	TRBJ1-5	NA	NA	CASSPTLRGNQPQHF	TGTGCCAGCAGTCCGACTCTGAGGGGCAATCAGCCCCAGCATTTT
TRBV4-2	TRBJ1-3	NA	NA	CASSSGGVTGNTIYF	TGTGCCAGCAGTTCGGGGGGGGTAACGGGAAACACCATATATTTT
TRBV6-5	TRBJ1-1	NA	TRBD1	CASRKQGWAFF	TGTGCCAGCAGAAAACAGGGGTGGGCTTTCTTT
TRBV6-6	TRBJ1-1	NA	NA	CASSYSGGNTEAFF	TGTGCCAGCAGTTACTCGGGGGGTAACACTGAAGCTTTCTTT